Each of the 32 T cell receptor beta chains below was sequenced from the same sample in a study of OX40 agonist ivuxolimab in advanced cancers. This table comes from immunoSEQ multiplex PCR, and its TCRdb copy is limited to in-frame clones, with some not included. The table lists around 80,000 clones, around 92% of them singletons. The sequences come from CD4+ or CD8+ T cells sorted from blood, collected in a trial of the OX40 agonist ivuxolimab. All receptors derive from an adult with an advanced solid tumor such as melanoma, head and neck, liver or kidney cancer.

The chain couples TRBV19 to TRBJ2-7; 10 positions match TRBD2. J lost 1 base, V lost 0 bases, and 6 bases had no gene match. Germline V gene sequence: CDR1 LNHDA, CDR2 SQIVND (reference sequence). CDR3 length: 17 amino acids. The CDR3 is CASSIDLAGAPSYEQYF. DNA of the CDR3: TGTGCCAGTAGTATAGATCTAGCGGGGGCCCCTTCCTACGAGCAGTACTTC.

This chain connects TRBV10-3 to TRBJ1-5, with a possible D match to TRBD1 (6 bases). This CDR3 has 18 residues. Germline V gives CDR1 ENHRY, CDR2 SYGVKD. Deletions cut 7 bases from V and 3 bases from J, with 25 bases between. The CDR3 region is CAITLMGGDKALNQPQHF. The CDR3 bases are TGTGCCATCACCCTCATGGGGGGGGACAAGGCCCTCAATCAGCCCCAGCATTTT.

J is TRBJ2-1 and V is TRBV7-2; 14 nucleotides align to TRBD2. The CDR3 loop spans 18 amino acids. With V trimmed by 5 bases and J by 3 bases, 9 bases remained unmatched. CDR1 and CDR2 from the germline V gene are SGHTA and FQGNSA. CDR3 amino acids: CASSTGLAGAVGYNEQFF. The CDR3, as DNA: TGTGCCAGCAGCACGGGACTAGCGGGGGCCGTGGGCTACAATGAGCAGTTCTTC.

This clone was observed a few times. The chain recombines TRBV13 with TRBJ1-2; D is possibly TRBD1 (6 bases). In germline, CDR1 is PRHDT, CDR2 FYEKMQ (reference sequence). The CDR3 has 15 amino acids. V gave up 3 bases and J gave up 0 bases, with 11 bases separating them. CDR3 in DNA: TGTGCCAGCAGCTTTGGGACACCATCTAACTATGGCTACACCTTC. This codes for CASSFGTPSNYGYTF.

CDR3 nucleotide sequence: TGTGCCAGCAGTCTATACAGGGGGTCCTACGAGCAGTACTTC. As protein: CASSLYRGSYEQYF. The rearrangement uses TRBV27 and TRBJ2-7; 8 nucleotides match TRBD1. The CDR3 totals 14 residues. In germline, CDR1 is MNHEY, CDR2 SMNVEV (reference sequence). Trimming removed 5 bases from V and 1 base from J; junction bases left unmatched: 4.

The chain joins TRBV5-1 to TRBJ2-2, with D perhaps assigned TRBD1 or TRBD2 (6 bases each). Per the germline V gene, CDR1 is SGHRS and CDR2 is YFSETQ. The V and J ends lost 1 base and 0 bases respectively, with 19 bases between them. This CDR3 is 19 amino acids long. CDR3 nucleotide sequence: TGCGCCAGCAGCTTGTGGGGGGCAGGGGCCTCCGCGAACACCGGGGAGCTGTTTTTT. It specifies CASSLWGAGASANTGELFF.

This clone showed up just once. The chain is built from TRBV19 and TRBJ2-7, with TRBD1 matching 11 bases. J gave up 7 bases and V 0 bases, and 8 bases lay outside the gene matches. The CDR3 totals 16 residues. The germline CDR1 and CDR2 sequences are LNHDA and SQIVND (reference sequence). The CDR3 loop is CASSIDLDRGLGEQYF. The CDR3 nucleotides are TGTGCCAGTAGTATAGATCTGGACAGGGGGCTGGGAGAGCAGTACTTC.

V usage is TRBV6-5 and J usage is TRBJ1-2, with D uncertain. Trimming left V 9 bases short and J 1 base short, with 18 bases between. This CDR3 is 15 amino acids long. CDR1 and CDR2 (germline): MNHEY, SVGAGI. The DNA for the CDR3 is TGTGCCAGTGGTCTGGGGATTGAAAGTAACTATGGCTACACCTTC. Translating it yields CASGLGIESNYGYTF.

This chain connects TRBV30 to TRBJ2-7; TRBD1 aligns across 7 bases. Trimming removed 3 bases from V and 4 bases from J; junction bases left unmatched: 9. Germline-derived CDR1 and CDR2 are GTSNPN and SVGIG (reference sequence). This CDR3 region has 14 residues. The CDR3 DNA is TGTGCCTGGAGGAGCTCACAGGGGCAGTACGAGCAGTACTTC. This gives the protein CAWRSSQGQYEQYF.

V and J are TRBV27 and TRBJ2-7; D unclear. In germline, CDR1 is MNHEY, CDR2 SMNVEV (reference sequence). With 8 bases removed from V and 3 bases from J, the gap between germline ends came to 14 bases. There are 13 residues in the CDR3. DNA of the CDR3: TGTGCCAGCGCGTACGGCTCAAACTACGAGCAGTACTTC. This codes for CASAYGSNYEQYF.

The V gene is TRBV2, the J gene TRBJ2-1; D gene uncertain. Trimming cost V 6 bases and J 8 bases, with 5 bases left between them. Germline V CDR1 and CDR2: SNHLY, FYNNEI. This CDR3 has 10 residues. The CDR3 loop is CASRLDEQFF. The DNA for the CDR3 is TGTGCCAGCAGGCTAGATGAGCAGTTCTTC.

The rearrangement uses TRBV27 and TRBJ1-4; D remains ambiguous. Germline CDR1 and CDR2: MNHEY and SMNVEV (reference sequence). The CDR3 is 15 amino acids. The ends were cut back, 3 bases at V and 0 bases at J, with 8 bases in the middle. Here the CDR3 DNA reads TGTGCCAGCAGTTTCACAGTGGCAACTAATGAAAAACTGTTTTTT. This gives the protein CASSFTVATNEKLFF.

The rearrangement joins TRBV7-8 to TRBJ2-7; D might be TRBD1 or TRBD2, each matching 6 bases. The germline V and J ends were trimmed by 1 base and 0 bases, with 16 bases remaining between them. Germline V gene sequence: CDR1 SGHVS, CDR2 FQNEAQ. This CDR3 is 17 amino acids long. The CDR3 loop reads CASSLGGGRGSSYEQYF. CDR3 coding DNA: TGTGCCAGCAGCTTAGGTGGGGGGCGGGGTAGCTCCTACGAGCAGTACTTC.

This rearrangement joins TRBV27 to TRBJ2-1; TRBD2 matches 8 bases. This CDR3 has 17 residues. V was pared by 7 bases and J by 4 bases, with 15 bases of the junction left unmatched. CDR1 and CDR2 (germline): MNHEY, SMNVEV (reference sequence). Here the CDR3 DNA reads TGTGCCAGCATCGAAGACCCAGGAACTAGCGGTTACAATGAGCAGTTCTTC. This encodes CASIEDPGTSGYNEQFF.

The chain recombines TRBV7-6 with TRBJ1-3, with D uncertain. The CDR3 runs to 15 residues. Between the trimmed V and J ends, which lost 5 bases and 4 bases, there was a span of 15 bases. From germline, CDR1 is SGHVS and CDR2 FNYEAQ. The CDR3 spells CASSLSQGGGNTIYF. The CDR3 DNA reads as TGTGCCAGCAGCCTTTCCCAAGGAGGGGGAAACACCATATATTTT.

This clone showed up just once. The chain joins TRBV2 to TRBJ2-5; perhaps TRBD1 as D (5 bases). CDR1 and CDR2 (germline): SNHLY, FYNNEI. The CDR3 spans 16 residues. Trimming pared 7 bases from V and 4 bases from J, leaving 22 bases between. Written as DNA, the CDR3 is TGTGCCAGCATGGGGCTCGGCGGTTTGCTTGGAGAGACCCAGTACTTC. It codes for CASMGLGGLLGETQYF.

For the CDR3, the DNA is TGTGCCAGCAGCTTCCCCCGACAGGGGGCGATGGAGACCCAGTACTTC. Translating it yields CASSFPRQGAMETQYF. The chain has TRBV7-9 and TRBJ2-5; 10 bases align to TRBD1. Germline V lookup: CDR1 SEHNR, CDR2 FQNEAQ (reference sequence). This CDR3 has 16 amino acids. Trimming took 3 bases from V and 5 from J; bases not matched to a gene: 9.

The chain has TRBV19 and TRBJ1-1; TRBD1 is a possible D gene (5 bases). Germline V gene lookup returns CDR1 LNHDA and CDR2 SQIVND (reference sequence). The CDR3 consists of 12 residues. V was pared by 8 bases and J by 7 bases, with 14 bases between. The CDR3 sequence: CASAGWMDEAFF. The CDR3 DNA is TGTGCCAGTGCAGGGTGGATGGATGAAGCTTTCTTT.

The chain carries TRBV23-1 and TRBJ2-7; either TRBD1 or TRBD2 may fit D (7 bases each). TRBV23-1 is given ORF status, its function remaining uncertain. This CDR3 has 17 residues. V dropped 2 bases and J dropped 0 bases, with 17 bases sitting between them. CDR3 sequence (DNA): TGCGCCAGCAGTCAAGTCAGGGGGAGGGGGCTCTCCTACGAGCAGTACTTC. It codes for CASSQVRGRGLSYEQYF.

In its sample, this clone was seen once. The V and J genes are TRBV13 and TRBJ2-1, with TRBD2 matching 11 bases. Germline CDR1 reads PRHDT; CDR2 reads FYEKMQ (reference sequence). The length of the CDR3 is 16 residues. V gave up 4 bases and J gave up 4 bases; unmatched junction bases: 6. CDR3 region: CASSSDIAGGYNEQFF. The CDR3, as DNA: TGTGCCAGCAGCTCAGATATAGCGGGGGGGTACAATGAGCAGTTCTTC.

The chain carries TRBV5-6 and TRBJ1-5, with D tentatively TRBD1 (6 bases). With 0 bases removed from V and 2 bases from J, the gap between germline ends came to 18 bases. Looked up from germline, CDR1 is SGHDT and CDR2 is YYEEEE. The CDR3 loop spans 18 amino acids. CDR3 protein: CASSLGLPGTRGNQPQHF. Here the CDR3 DNA reads TGTGCCAGCAGCTTGGGCCTCCCCGGGACACGAGGCAATCAGCCCCAGCATTTT.

The rearrangement links TRBV27 to TRBJ2-7, with 8 bases aligning to TRBD1. Germline V gene data show CDR1 as MNHEY and CDR2 as SMNVEV (reference sequence). This CDR3 has 14 amino acids. J lost 3 bases, V lost 3 bases, and 4 bases had no gene match. As DNA, the CDR3 is TGTGCCAGCAGTTTCGCAGGGGGCATCTACGAGCAGTACTTC. This translates into CASSFAGGIYEQYF.

The chain combines TRBV5-5 with TRBJ1-2, with 12 bases identical to TRBD1. V lost 3 bases to trimming and J lost 6 bases; unmatched junction nucleotides: 15. The length of the CDR3 is 18 residues. Germline-derived CDR1 and CDR2 are SGHKS and YYEKEE (reference sequence). The CDR3 DNA reads TGTGCCAGCAGCTCATACCCGGGGACAGGGGGCAAGGATGATGGCTACACCTTC. Its translation: CASSSYPGTGGKDDGYTF. Variable domain in full (rest from reference TRBV5-5 and TRBJ1-2): DAGVTQSPTHLIKTRGQQVTLRCSPISGHKSVSWYQQVLGQGPQFIFQYYEKEERGRGNFPDRFSARQFPNYSSELNVNALLLGDSALYLCASSSYPGTGGKDDGYTFGSGTRLTVV.

The chain couples TRBV19 to TRBJ2-3, with 8 bases fitting TRBD2. With V trimmed by 4 bases and J by 2 bases, 8 bases remained unmatched. The germline V gene encodes CDR1 LNHDA and CDR2 SQIVND (reference sequence). The CDR3 length is 16 residues. CDR3 region: CASSTGLAPSTDTQYF. For the CDR3, the DNA is TGTGCCAGTAGTACTGGACTAGCTCCCTCCACAGATACGCAGTATTTT.

This clone was seen a handful of times. The V gene is TRBV2, the J gene TRBJ2-7, with TRBD1 identical over 7 bases. Per germline, CDR1 SNHLY and CDR2 FYNNEI. J lost 2 bases, V lost 11 bases, and 15 bases had no gene match. CDR3 length: 15 amino acids. The CDR3 protein is CALRGGPRNAYEQYF. The DNA for the CDR3 is TGTGCCCTAAGAGGGGGCCCGCGCAATGCCTACGAGCAGTACTTC.

Note on this clone: The junction shows a germline mismatch at one end, possibly a read error. The V call is TRBV5-4, the J call TRBJ1-6, with 12 positions matching TRBD1. Per germline, CDR1 SGHNT and CDR2 YYREEE (reference sequence). The CDR3 sequence is 16 residues long. Written as DNA, the CDR3 is TGCGCCAGCAGCCAAGAGATCGGGACAGGGGGCTCACCCCTCCACTTT. Amino acids: CASSQEIGTGGSPLHF. The variable domain in full, completed from reference TRBV5-4 and TRBJ1-6, reads ETGVTQSPTHLIKTRGQQVTLRCSSQSGHNTVSWYQQALGQGPQFIFQYYREEENGRGNFPPRFSGLQFPNYSSELNVNALELDDSALYLCASSQEIGTGGSPLHFGNGTRLTVT.

This chain joins TRBV7-3 and TRBJ2-3; D is perhaps TRBD1 or TRBD2 (5 bases each). V lost 4 bases and J lost 6, with 11 bases in between. Germline V gene data show CDR1 as SGHTA and CDR2 as FQGTGA. This CDR3 contains 13 residues. The CDR3 DNA reads TGTGCCAGCAGCTCCGGGACGCCCGATACGCAGTATTTT. Its protein product is CASSSGTPDTQYF.

The genes are TRBV7-2 and TRBJ2-7; a possible D gene is TRBD1 (6 bases). The CDR3 is made up of 15 amino acids. Trimming pared 2 bases from V and 5 bases from J, leaving 16 bases between. CDR1 and CDR2 from the germline V gene are SGHTA and FQGNSA. The chain's CDR3 is CASSLTPPGAHEQYF. CDR3 sequence (DNA): TGTGCCAGCAGCTTAACTCCTCCAGGGGCCCACGAGCAGTACTTC.

The rearrangement uses TRBV7-9 and TRBJ1-2, with 7 bases lining up with TRBD1. Germline V gives CDR1 SEHNR, CDR2 FQNEAQ (reference sequence). Losses at the gene ends were 5 bases for V and 0 bases for J; bases not matched to a gene: 6. This CDR3 contains 15 residues. DNA of the CDR3: TGTGCCAGCAGCAAAGGGACAGCAGCTAACTATGGCTACACCTTC. Its protein product is CASSKGTAANYGYTF.

The chain has TRBV5-6 and TRBJ2-2; 10 nucleotides align to TRBD2. Germline values: CDR1 SGHDT, CDR2 YYEEEE. V lost 2 bases to trimming and J lost 3 bases; unmatched junction nucleotides: 4. The CDR3 spans 16 residues. CDR3 nucleotides: TGTGCCAGCAGCTTTCAGCGGGGGGGCCACACCGGGGAGCTGTTTTTT. Its protein is CASSFQRGGHTGELFF.

V usage is TRBV9 and J usage is TRBJ2-3; D is unclear. CDR1 and CDR2 from the germline V gene are SGDLS and YYNGEE. CDR3 length: 12 amino acids. Trimming cost V 3 bases and J 0 bases, with 2 bases left between them. CDR3 coding DNA: TGTGCCAGCAGCGAGAGCACAGATACGCAGTATTTT. Its translation: CASSESTDTQYF.

The rearrangement links TRBV4-1 to TRBJ1-2; D gene ambiguous. The CDR3 length is 16 residues. Germline V gene lookup returns CDR1 MGHRA and CDR2 YSYEKL. The V end was cut by 0 bases, the J end by 3 bases, with 14 bases between. The CDR3 sequence: CASSQDPGGVDYGYTF. The CDR3 nucleotides are TGCGCCAGCAGCCAAGATCCCGGTGGGGTTGACTATGGCTACACCTTC.